Reported below is one TCR beta chain. What it binds is not known. The V gene end was trimmed by 4 bases and the J gene end by 6 bases; junction bases not matched to a gene: 3. CDR3 length: 13 amino acids. Looked up from germline, CDR1 is MNHEY and CDR2 is SVGAGI. The source of the sample is a study of cytomegalovirus exposure and HLA in healthy donors. Study results and limitations: Indistinguishable V segments, including TRBV6-2 and TRBV6-3, were excluded. The study put 150 to 200 TCR beta chains on its list as cytomegalovirus-associated.

Primers: 60 Vbeta forward and 13 Jbeta reverse. Profiling relied on immunoSEQ multiplex PCR, and the TCRdb table lists in-frame clones only, not all of them. The profile shows under 200,000 clones, less than 90% of them singletons. The V call is TRBV6-5, the J call TRBJ1-5, with TRBD1 matching over 7 bases. The receptor was derived from a boy between 2 and 10 years old in good health and CMV-seronegative. Source material: PBMCs. The CDR3, as DNA: TGTGCCAGCAGTTCGACAGGGCTTCAGCCCCAGCATTTT. Residues: CASSSTGLQPQHF.